What follows are 10 T cell receptor beta chains derived from one specimen sequenced in a study of OX40 agonist ivuxolimab in advanced cancers. Here immunoSEQ multiplex PCR was the method, and the copy in TCRdb shows in-frame clones only, minus some. The table lists tens of thousands of clones, roughly 80% of them singletons. Specimen: CD4+ or CD8+ T cells sorted from blood, collected in a trial of the OX40 agonist ivuxolimab. The receptor set was obtained from an adult with an advanced solid tumor such as melanoma, head and neck, liver or kidney cancer.

The chain joins TRBV19 to TRBJ1-2, with 10 nucleotides matching TRBD1. CDR1 is LNHDA and CDR2 is SQIVND in the germline V gene (reference sequence). There are 14 residues in the CDR3. The V gene end was trimmed by 7 bases and the J gene end by 2 bases; junction bases not matched to a gene: 4. CDR3 sequence: CASTWGQGNYGYTF. As DNA, the CDR3 is TGTGCCAGTACCTGGGGACAGGGGAACTATGGCTACACCTTC.

V usage is TRBV4-1 and J usage is TRBJ2-3; D tentatively reads TRBD1 or TRBD2 (5 bases each). The CDR3 has 16 amino acids. The V and J ends lost 0 bases and 5 bases respectively, with 15 bases between them. Germline assignment: CDR1 MGHRA and CDR2 YSYEKL. This CDR3 is CASSQEWDLGRDTQYF. The CDR3 DNA is TGCGCCAGCAGCCAAGAATGGGACCTAGGAAGAGATACGCAGTATTTT.

The chain combines TRBV28 with TRBJ1-2; TRBD1 might be the D (5 bases). This CDR3 is 12 amino acids long. The ends were cut back, 6 bases at V and 7 bases at J, with 12 bases in the middle. Per the germline V gene, CDR1 is MDHEN and CDR2 is SYDVKM. This CDR3 reads CASRYLQGGYTF. CDR3 sequence (DNA): TGTGCCAGCAGGTATCTTCAGGGTGGCTACACCTTC.

J is TRBJ2-3 and V is TRBV6-5; 10 nucleotides align to TRBD2. Looked up from germline, CDR1 is MNHEY and CDR2 is SVGAGI. This CDR3 has 16 amino acids. The junction had 7 bases not matched to a gene; V was cut back by 4 bases and J by 3 bases. The CDR3 DNA is TGTGCCAGCAGTTCGGCTAGCGGGAGAACTACAGATACGCAGTATTTT. Its protein is CASSSASGRTTDTQYF.

The rearrangement uses TRBV14 and TRBJ2-1; D not certain. V was pared by 4 bases and J by 7 bases, with 11 bases between. This CDR3 has 13 amino acids. The germline gives CDR1 SGHDN, CDR2 FVKESK. CDR3 amino acids: CASSPPSRNEQFF. DNA for the CDR3: TGTGCCAGCAGCCCCCCTTCTAGAAATGAGCAGTTCTTC. Complete variable domain (other parts from reference TRBV14 and TRBJ2-1): EAGVTQFPSHSVIEKGQTVTLRCDPISGHDNLYWYRRVMGKEIKFLLHFVKESKQDESGMPNNRFLAERTGGTYSTLKVQPAELEDSGVYFCASSPPSRNEQFFGPGTRLTVL.

CDR3 sequence (DNA): TGTGCCAGCAACCCCCCTGGGGGGCTGCAATACGAGCAGTACTTC. Translation: CASNPPGGLQYEQYF. The chain links TRBV2 to TRBJ2-7; D may match TRBD1 or TRBD2 (6 bases each). Germline V CDR1 and CDR2: SNHLY, FYNNEI. Trimming removed 7 bases from V and 4 bases from J, with 20 bases in between. The length of the CDR3 is 15 residues.

This clone was found once. J is TRBJ1-2 and V is TRBV5-4; D call uncertain. Trimming stripped 0 bases from V and 0 bases from J, with 12 bases between. The CDR3 consists of 16 residues. Germline V gene lookup returns CDR1 SGHNT and CDR2 YYREEE (reference sequence). Here the CDR3 reads CASSLGGSGANYGYTF. CDR3 sequence (DNA): TGTGCCAGCAGCTTGGGTGGGTCTGGAGCTAACTATGGCTACACCTTC.

This clone occurred a few times. The chain is built from TRBV1 and TRBJ2-7; whether TRBD2, the table's D call, matches the DNA was not checked. TRBV1 is flagged as a pseudogene. The CDR3 contains 18 residues. CDR3 residues: CTSSQDGTSGGAEYEQYV. The CDR3 DNA is TGCACCAGCAGCCAAGATGGGACTAGCGGGGGGGCCGAGTACGAGCAGTACGTC.

The chain couples TRBV28 to TRBJ2-5, with D perhaps being TRBD1 or TRBD2 (7 bases each). The CDR3 runs to 16 residues. In germline, CDR1 is MDHEN, CDR2 SYDVKM. With 10 bases removed from V and 4 bases from J, the gap between germline ends came to 25 bases. The CDR3 is CAISRGGGGRGETQYF. In DNA form, the CDR3 reads TGTGCCATTAGCCGGGGAGGGGGCGGAAGGGGAGAGACCCAGTACTTC. The complete variable domain, with remaining parts taken from reference TRBV28 and TRBJ2-5, reads DVKVTQSSRYLVKRTGEKVFLECVQDMDHENMFWYRQDPGLGLRLIYFSYDVKMKEKGDIPEGYSVSREKKERFSLILESASTNQTSMYLCAISRGGGGRGETQYFGPGTRLLVL.

V gene TRBV19 combines with J gene TRBJ1-3; D unclear. This CDR3 has 14 amino acids. V dropped 7 bases and J dropped 2 bases, with 12 bases sitting between them. Germline V CDR1 and CDR2: LNHDA, SQIVND (reference sequence). The CDR3 spells CASTVSPTGNTIYF. CDR3 sequence (DNA): TGTGCCAGTACGGTCTCCCCGACTGGAAACACCATATATTTT. The full variable domain, in which reference TRBV19 and TRBJ1-3 provide the parts outside the CDR3, is DGGITQSPKYLFRKEGQNVTLSCEQNLNHDAMYWYRQDPGQGLRLIYYSQIVNDFQKGDIAEGYSVSREKKESFPLTVTSAQKNPTAFYLCASTVSPTGNTIYFGEGSWLTVV.